This T cell receptor beta chain was obtained from a study of vaccination and CD4 T cells after COVID-19. Study context: Subjects got two shots of BNT162b2 or mRNA-1273 vaccine.

Treatment of the sample: roughly 11-day PBMC culture with coronavirus spike peptide pools or control peptides (ViraFEST assay). The ViraFEST method relied on peptide pools to expand antigen-specific T cells, followed by TCR sequencing. With the Oncomine TCR Beta short-read assay, DNA from cultured CD4+ T cells was sequenced. A single record per CDR3 protein comes from TCRdb applying MiXCR to the PCR reads. Among 15,000 to 20,000 distinct CDR3 sequences, less than 50% were seen once, and the ten largest hold roughly an eighth. About this clonotype: Its antigen is still unknown.

CDR3 size: 16 residues. Trimming cost V 0 bases and J 4 bases, with 13 bases left between them. Germline CDR1 is DFQATT and CDR2 is SNEGSKA (reference sequence). Sequencing was done on a sample of CD4+ T cells from blood, cultured in vitro. The gene calls are TRBV20-1 and TRBJ2-6; D tentatively fits TRBD1 or TRBD2 (7 bases each). The sequence was collected from a human donor who had recovered from COVID-19. The CDR3 bases are TGCAGTGCTAGAGATCGCAGGGGGGGAGGGGCCAACGTCCTGACTTTC. It encodes CSARDRRGGGANVLTF.